The sequence of this T cell receptor (beta chain) was determined in a study of blood T cell repertoires in COVID-19. Study details: Material from acute and convalescent COVID-19 was sourced from the United States, Italy and Spain. The analysed material was cDNA or gDNA that came from T cells, B-cell-depleted T cells, or PBMCs.

This clone has just one count. Enrollment of patients from Seattle took place during active infection, with longitudinal follow-up. Original data processing: Reference gene primer amplification yielded estimated nucleated cell counts. Profiled with immunoSEQ multiplex PCR; TCRdb holds only in-frame clones, not every one. V, J and clone size derive from that table, while D and trimming were established from the DNA sequence. This sample carries roughly 200,000 clones, approximately 83% of them seen once, and the ten largest clones take 6.5% to 9%. V lost 11 bases, J lost 0 bases, and 13 bases lay in between. Germline V gives CDR1 LNHDA, CDR2 SQIVND (reference sequence). This CDR3 is built from 13 residues.

The sample taken for sequencing was peripheral blood. The chain employs TRBV19 and TRBJ2-5; perhaps TRBD1 as D (5 bases). This TCR was recovered from a woman aged 40-49 years with COVID-19, enrolled during active disease. CDR3 amino acids: CASTYRYQETQYF. CDR3 DNA: TGTGCCTCCACATACAGGTACCAAGAGACCCAGTACTTC.